A selection of T cell receptor beta chains follows, all from one sample in a study of blood T cell repertoires in COVID-19. The assay was immunoSEQ multiplex PCR, and TCRdb's table has in-frame clones only and misses some. The sample lists hundreds of thousands of clones, about 80% occurring once. Sequencing was performed on PBMCs or T cells enriched from blood (not recorded which). The receptors were sampled from a woman aged 40 to 49 who had been exposed to COVID-19. Each CDR3 is given with its conserved first and last residue. Each record gives: D gene, J gene, clone size, V gene, CDR3 DNA, CDR3 protein. The D gene is left open where the match is weak. Some rows mark clone size as missing; the rest say once, few, many or name a class of expanded clone.

TRBD1	TRBJ2-3	NA	TRBV29-1	TGCAGCGTTAAGACAGGGGGCGATACGCAGTATTTT	CSVKTGGDTQYF
TRBD1	TRBJ2-2	once	TRBV5-1	TGCGCCAGCAGCCTAACAGGGGGAAACACCGGGGAGCTGTTTTTT	CASSLTGGNTGELFF
NA	TRBJ2-5	many	TRBV18	TGTGCCAGCCTTGGGCAAACAGGGACCCTAGAGACCCAGTACTTC	CASLGQTGTLETQYF
TRBD1	TRBJ2-5	once	TRBV25-1	TGTGCCAGCAGTTTGGGGGACAGGGACCAAGAGACCCAGTACTTC	CASSLGDRDQETQYF
NA	TRBJ1-4	NA	TRBV2	TGTGCCAGCAGTTTCGTCCGGGGGACCGCCGCAACTAATGAAAAACTGTTTTTT	CASSFVRGTAATNEKLFF
NA	TRBJ2-7	NA	TRBV4-2	TGTGCCAGCAGCCAAGAGGGCCAGCCAGGGCCCTACGAGCAGTACTTC	CASSQEGQPGPYEQYF
TRBD2	TRBJ2-7	NA	TRBV2	TGTGCCAGCAGTGCAGCCGGGGGGGTCTCCTACGAGCAGTACTTC	CASSAAGGVSYEQYF
NA	TRBJ1-1	NA	TRBV29-1	TGCAGCGTTGAAGTTCAGCAGGGGCCGGGCGTAGCTTTCTTT	CSVEVQQGPGVAFF
NA	TRBJ1-1	NA	TRBV7-9	TGTGCCAGCAGCTCGACGCGGGATGAAGCTTTCTTT	CASSSTRDEAFF
NA	TRBJ1-1	few	TRBV2	TGTGCCAGCAAGGGACATAACACTGAAGCTTTCTTT	CASKGHNTEAFF
TRBD2	TRBJ2-2	NA	TRBV29-1	TGCAGCGCCGCGGGGGGCGCGAACACCGGGGAGCTGTTTTTT	CSAAGGANTGELFF
NA	TRBJ1-1	NA	TRBV19	TGTGCCAGTACTTACACCAGGGGCACTGAAGCTTTCTTT	CASTYTRGTEAFF
TRBD1	TRBJ1-5	NA	TRBV10-2	TGCGCCAGCAGTGAACAGGGGGCGGAACAGCCCCAGCATTTT	CASSEQGAEQPQHF
NA	TRBJ2-7	NA	TRBV19	TGTGCCAGTAGTCAGGGTTCCATCTACGAGCAGTACTTC	CASSQGSIYEQYF
NA	TRBJ2-1	NA	TRBV7-3	TGTGCCAGCAGCTTAAACGGGGGAGCCTTGAATGAGCAGTTCTTC	CASSLNGGALNEQFF
TRBD2	TRBJ2-7	NA	TRBV3-1/TRBV3-2	TGTGCCAGCAGCCACTTCGGGACTAGCGGGTACGAGCAGTACTTC	CASSHFGTSGYEQYF
NA	TRBJ2-1	NA	TRBV11-2	TGTGCCAGCAGCTTAGATGGGGCCCGTCAGTTCTTC	CASSLDGARQFF